Presented here are 5 T cell receptor beta chains from one specimen sequenced in a study of regulatory T cells in long-lasting Graves disease. For TCR beta, libraries came from iRepertoire HTBI primers and Arm-PCR of CDR3 regions. In TCRdb, the multiplex PCR reads were re-called with MiXCR into one record per CDR3 protein. The sample yields about 310,000 distinct CDR3 sequences, 20% to 25% seen once. Documented time point: persistent/refractory GD, antithyroid drugs over 5 years with positive TRAb. The authors made the TCR library using RNA they extracted from PBMCs. The source was peripheral blood mononuclear cells (PBMCs), collected when the disease was refractory, from a patient treated with antithyroid drugs. These receptor sequences come from a female donor with Graves disease.

The chain employs TRBV4-1 and TRBJ2-6; 8 nucleotides line up with TRBD1. The CDR3 runs to 18 residues. CDR1 is MGHRA and CDR2 is YSYEKL in the germline V gene. J lost 3 bases, V lost 0 bases, and 7 bases had no gene match. The CDR3 sequence: CASSQDMDRVRGANVLTF. The CDR3, as DNA: TGCGCCAGCAGCCAAGATATGGACAGGGTACGTGGGGCCAACGTCCTGACTTTC.

The chain joins TRBV28 to TRBJ2-1; 11 bases fit TRBD2. The trim removed 6 bases at V and 7 bases at J, leaving 8 bases unmatched. The CDR3 is 15 amino acids. CDR1 MDHEN and CDR2 SYDVKM come from the germline V gene. The CDR3 loop is CASSETSGTGNEQFF. Written as DNA, the CDR3 is TGTGCCAGCAGCGAGACTAGCGGGACTGGAAATGAGCAGTTCTTC.

This chain connects TRBV3-1 to TRBJ2-4, with D perhaps being TRBD1 or TRBD2 (5 bases each). Germline CDR1 reads LGHDT; CDR2 reads YNNKEL (reference sequence). V gave up 1 base and J gave up 8 bases, with 12 bases separating them. This CDR3 comprises 14 residues. In DNA, the CDR3 is TGTGCCAGCAGCCAAGGACTTCAGGGAGACATTCAGTACTTC. This codes for CASSQGLQGDIQYF.

V usage is TRBV9 and J usage is TRBJ1-2; D is perhaps TRBD1 (6 bases). The V end lost 0 bases, the J end lost 8 bases, and 11 bases lay between the germline ends. The length of the CDR3 is 13 residues. Germline values: CDR1 SGDLS, CDR2 YYNGEE. The CDR3 DNA is TGTGCCAGCAGCGTAGAAGGGGGTCGCGGCTACACCTTC. Amino acids: CASSVEGGRGYTF.

Only a few counts were recorded for this clonotype. The gene calls are TRBV20-1 and TRBJ2-5, with 11 positions matching TRBD2. With V trimmed by 1 base and J by 1 base, 11 bases remained unmatched. The length of the CDR3 is 18 residues. Germline CDR1 and CDR2: DFQATT and SNEGSKA (reference sequence). The CDR3 sequence: CSARATGLAGGGQETQYF. The CDR3 coding sequence is TGCAGTGCTAGAGCCACAGGGCTAGCGGGAGGAGGCCAAGAGACCCAGTACTTC.